This T cell receptor beta chain originates from a study of T cell changes during pregnancy in multiple sclerosis. The CDR3 spans 13 residues. Unmatched junction bases numbered 0, after V lost 8 bases and J lost 1 base. The germline V gene has CDR1 MNHGY and CDR2 SVAAGI. Here immunoSEQ multiplex PCR was the method, and the copy in TCRdb shows in-frame clones only, minus some. The sample has 95,000 to 110,000 clones; roughly 93% are singletons. The TCR originated in a female donor with multiple sclerosis, enrolled in a pregnancy study. Sequencing used peripheral blood, obtained after pregnancy. This chain uses TRBV6-9 with TRBJ2-5, with 11 bases lining up with TRBD2. The CDR3 nucleotides read TGTGCCAGCGGGACTAGCGGCCAAGAGACCCAGTACTTC. Translation: CASGTSGQETQYF.